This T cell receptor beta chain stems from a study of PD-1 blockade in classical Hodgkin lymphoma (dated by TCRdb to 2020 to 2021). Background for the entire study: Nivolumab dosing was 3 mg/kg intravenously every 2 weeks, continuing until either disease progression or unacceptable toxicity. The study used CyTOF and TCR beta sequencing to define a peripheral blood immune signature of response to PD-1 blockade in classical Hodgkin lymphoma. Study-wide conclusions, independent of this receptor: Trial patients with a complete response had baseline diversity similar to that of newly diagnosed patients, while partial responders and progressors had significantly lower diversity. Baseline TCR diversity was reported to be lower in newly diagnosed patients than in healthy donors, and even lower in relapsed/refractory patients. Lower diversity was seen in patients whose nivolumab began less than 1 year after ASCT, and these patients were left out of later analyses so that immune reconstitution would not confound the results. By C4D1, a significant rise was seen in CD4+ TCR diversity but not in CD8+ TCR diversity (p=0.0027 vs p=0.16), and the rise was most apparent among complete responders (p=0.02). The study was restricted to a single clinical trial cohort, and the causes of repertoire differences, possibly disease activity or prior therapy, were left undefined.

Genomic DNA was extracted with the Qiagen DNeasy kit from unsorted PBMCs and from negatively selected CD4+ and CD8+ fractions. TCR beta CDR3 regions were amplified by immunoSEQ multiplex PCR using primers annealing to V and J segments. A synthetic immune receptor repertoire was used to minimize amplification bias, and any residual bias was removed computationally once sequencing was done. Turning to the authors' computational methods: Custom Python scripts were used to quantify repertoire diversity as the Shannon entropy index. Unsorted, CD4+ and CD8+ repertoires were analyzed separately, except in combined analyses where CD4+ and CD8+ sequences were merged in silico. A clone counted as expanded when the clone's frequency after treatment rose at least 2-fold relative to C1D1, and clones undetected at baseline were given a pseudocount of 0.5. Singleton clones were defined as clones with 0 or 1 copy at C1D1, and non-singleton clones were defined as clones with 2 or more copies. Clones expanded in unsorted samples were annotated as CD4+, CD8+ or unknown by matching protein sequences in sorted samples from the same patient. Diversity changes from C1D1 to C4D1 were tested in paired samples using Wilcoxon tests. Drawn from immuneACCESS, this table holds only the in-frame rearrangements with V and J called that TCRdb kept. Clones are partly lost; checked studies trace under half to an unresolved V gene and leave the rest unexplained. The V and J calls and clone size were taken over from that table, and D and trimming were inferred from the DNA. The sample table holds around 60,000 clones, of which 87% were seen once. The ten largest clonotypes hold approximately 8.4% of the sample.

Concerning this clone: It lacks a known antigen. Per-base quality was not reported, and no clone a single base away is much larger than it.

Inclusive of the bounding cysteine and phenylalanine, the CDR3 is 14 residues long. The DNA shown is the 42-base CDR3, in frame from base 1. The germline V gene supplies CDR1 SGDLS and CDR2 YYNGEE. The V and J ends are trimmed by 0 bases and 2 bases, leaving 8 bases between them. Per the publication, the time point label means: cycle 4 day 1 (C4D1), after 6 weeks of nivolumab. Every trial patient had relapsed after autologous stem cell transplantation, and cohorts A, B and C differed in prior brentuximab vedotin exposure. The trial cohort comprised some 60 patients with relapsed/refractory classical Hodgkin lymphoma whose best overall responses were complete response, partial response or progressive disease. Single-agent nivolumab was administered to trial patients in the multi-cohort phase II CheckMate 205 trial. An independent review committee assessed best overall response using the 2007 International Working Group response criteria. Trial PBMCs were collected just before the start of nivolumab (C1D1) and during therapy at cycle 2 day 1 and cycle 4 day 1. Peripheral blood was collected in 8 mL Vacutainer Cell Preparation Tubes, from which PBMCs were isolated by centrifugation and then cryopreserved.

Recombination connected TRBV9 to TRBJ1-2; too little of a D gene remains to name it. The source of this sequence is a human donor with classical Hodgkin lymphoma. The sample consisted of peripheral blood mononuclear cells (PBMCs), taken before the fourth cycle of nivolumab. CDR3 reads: CASSVAGGNYGYTF. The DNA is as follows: TGTGCCAGCAGCGTAGCGGGCGGAAACTATGGCTACACCTTC.